This is a list of T cell receptor beta chains from one sample in a study of blood T cell repertoires in COVID-19. The repertoire was sequenced with immunoSEQ multiplex PCR; TCRdb's copy has only in-frame clones and lacks some. The sample comprises 1,500 to 2,000 clones, roughly two thirds of which are singletons, and about 29% rests with the top ten. The sample taken for sequencing was peripheral blood. The receptors were sampled from a man aged 65 to 85 with active COVID-19. CDR3s include the opening cysteine and the closing phenylalanine or tryptophan. Fields, in order: J gene, V gene, D gene, clone size, CDR3 protein, CDR3 DNA. The D gene is left open where the match is weak. The size field is filled for only some rows; it gives once, few, many or a size class.

TRBJ1-2,TRBV28,-,few,CASSYRASYGYTF,TGTGCCAGCAGTTACAGGGCTAGCTATGGCTACACCTTC
TRBJ1-2,TRBV6-5,-,-,CASSPGGGGNYGYTF,TGTGCCAGCAGTCCTGGCGGTGGGGGGAACTATGGCTACACCTTC
TRBJ2-7,TRBV27,-,few,CASSPGVRYEQYF,TGTGCCAGCAGCCCGGGAGTAAGGTACGAGCAGTACTTC
TRBJ1-6,TRBV18,TRBD1,hyperexpanded,CASSREAGGPPLHF,TGTGCCAGCTCACGCGAGGCAGGGGGACCCCCCCTCCACTTT
TRBJ2-7,TRBV6-1,TRBD2,few,CASSGGGWYTVHEQYF,TGTGCCAGCAGTGGGGGGGGTTGGTATACTGTCCACGAGCAGTACTTC
TRBJ2-7,TRBV27,-,-,CASGRGYEQYF,TGTGCCAGCGGCAGGGGCTACGAGCAGTACTTC
TRBJ1-5,TRBV3-1/TRBV3-2,TRBD1,-,CASSPNHRGRESTGNQPQHF,TGTGCCAGCAGCCCGAACCACAGGGGGCGGGAATCTACAGGCAATCAGCCCCAGCATTTT
TRBJ2-1,TRBV30,-,once,CAWSYEVGEQFF,TGTGCCTGGAGTTATGAGGTTGGTGAGCAGTTCTTC
TRBJ1-1,TRBV5-1,-,-,CASSLAPGRVGTEAFF,TGCGCCAGCAGCTTGGCCCCTGGCAGGGTAGGCACTGAAGCTTTCTTT
TRBJ1-1,TRBV6-2/TRBV6-3,TRBD1,-,CASSYIVGQGFTEAFF,TGTGCCAGCAGTTATATCGTAGGACAGGGATTCACTGAAGCTTTCTTT
TRBJ2-5,TRBV5-6,TRBD2,-,CASSGTSGQETQYF,TGTGCCAGCAGTGGCACTAGCGGCCAAGAGACCCAGTACTTC
TRBJ1-5,TRBV6-6,-,-,CASRSEQGGNQPQHF,TGTGCCAGCAGGTCCGAACAGGGTGGCAATCAGCCCCAGCATTTT